This passage covers 17 T cell receptor beta chains from one sample sequenced in a study of blood T cell repertoires in COVID-19. Data came from immunoSEQ multiplex PCR; TCRdb stores just in-frame clones and leaves some out. Of 140,000 to 150,000 clones in the sample, around four fifths were seen once. Sequences were obtained from peripheral blood. Every receptor here comes from a woman between 40 and 55 years old with active or convalescent COVID-19.

This clone was counted a few times. V gene TRBV19 combines with J gene TRBJ2-5; a weak D match, TRBD1 (6 bases). This CDR3 has 14 residues. From germline, CDR1 is LNHDA and CDR2 SQIVND (reference sequence). V lost 10 bases and J lost 2, with 17 bases in between. CDR3 residues: CATQGRGGQETQYF. The CDR3 region has the DNA TGTGCCACCCAAGGCAGGGGCGGGCAAGAGACCCAGTACTTC.

The chain has TRBV5-1 and TRBJ1-1, with 10 nucleotides matching TRBD1. The CDR3 runs 16 residues. V gave up 4 bases and J gave up 5 bases; unmatched junction bases: 11. CDR1 is SGHRS, CDR2 YFSETQ, per germline. The CDR3: CASSVQGQGITTEAFF. CDR3 DNA: TGCGCCAGCAGCGTCCAGGGACAGGGGATCACTACTGAAGCTTTCTTT.

A single count supports this clone. V is TRBV19 and J is TRBJ1-1; unclear D gene. The V end was cut by 6 bases, the J end by 11 bases, with 19 bases between. Germline V gene data show CDR1 as LNHDA and CDR2 as SQIVND (reference sequence). CDR3 length equals 13 residues. DNA of the CDR3: TGTGCCAGTAGCCCCGGTAGTCGGGGTAGGGCTTTCTTT. Translated, it gives CASSPGSRGRAFF.

The chain uses TRBV5-1 and TRBJ2-4, with 8 bases fitting TRBD2. V lost 0 bases and J lost 3; bases outside the gene matches: 8. The CDR3 loop spans 17 amino acids. Germline V gene sequence: CDR1 SGHRS, CDR2 YFSETQ. The CDR3 loop is CASSLGLTSANKNIQYF. In nucleotides, the CDR3 is TGCGCCAGCAGCTTGGGGCTGACTAGCGCGAACAAAAACATTCAGTACTTC.

CDR3: CASTGGNYGYTF. Written as DNA, the CDR3 is TGTGCCAGCACCGGCGGCAACTATGGCTACACCTTC. The V gene is TRBV3-1 (or the pseudogene TRBV3-2), the J gene TRBJ1-2; D is unclear. V was shortened by 7 bases and J by 2 bases, with 8 bases between the two germline ends. This CDR3 region has 12 residues. The germline CDR1 and CDR2 sequences are LGHDT and YNNKEL (reference sequence).

This clone was observed once. The chain is built from TRBV28 and TRBJ1-5; maybe TRBD1 (6 bases). V lost 4 bases and J 2 bases, leaving 18 bases between the germline ends. CDR3 length: 17 amino acids. Germline CDR1 reads MDHEN; CDR2 reads SYDVKM. The CDR3 protein is CASSSPQGRRGNQPQHF. CDR3 sequence (DNA): TGTGCCAGCAGTTCTCCACAGGGAAGGAGAGGCAATCAGCCCCAGCATTTT.

V is TRBV20-1 and J is TRBJ2-3; maybe TRBD1 (6 bases). CDR1 is DFQATT and CDR2 is SNEGSKA in the germline V gene (reference sequence). The ends were cut back, 4 bases at V and 11 bases at J, with 13 bases in the middle. The CDR3 is made up of 11 amino acids. CDR3 in DNA: TGCAGTGCTAAACAGGGAAGCGGGCAGTATTTT. It translates to CSAKQGSGQYF.

The chain is built from TRBV30 and TRBJ2-4; 7 bases are a match to TRBD2. Germline V gene lookup returns CDR1 GTSNPN and CDR2 SVGIG (reference sequence). CDR3 length equals 14 residues. V trimming: 0 bases; J trimming: 9 bases; junction bases outside the gene matches: 8. DNA for the CDR3: TGTGCCTGGAGTGTCGGTCAGGGAGGGAGCATTCAGTACTTC. Its translation: CAWSVGQGGSIQYF.

CDR3 nucleotides: TGTGCCAGCCAGGAATACGAGCAGTACTTC. Encoded protein: CASQEYEQYF. The chain employs TRBV2 and TRBJ2-7; D not certain. Trimming pared 8 bases from V and 4 bases from J, leaving 6 bases between. The germline CDR1 and CDR2 sequences are SNHLY and FYNNEI. The CDR3 covers 10 residues.

This chain connects TRBV11-3 to TRBJ2-6; maybe TRBD1 (6 bases). V lost 2 bases and J 0 bases, leaving 11 bases between the germline ends. The germline V gene has CDR1 SGHNT and CDR2 YENEEA. There are 17 residues in the CDR3. CDR3 sequence (DNA): TGTGCCAGCAGCTTACGGACAGCTAGCTCTGGGGCCAACGTCCTGACTTTC. Its translation: CASSLRTASSGANVLTF.

The genes are TRBV11-3 and TRBJ2-7; D may be TRBD1 (6 bases). V dropped 5 bases and J dropped 0 bases, with 14 bases sitting between them. This CDR3 region has 15 residues. Germline CDR1 reads SGHNT; CDR2 reads YENEEA. Here the CDR3 reads CASSHRGRGSYEQYF. The CDR3 nucleotides are TGTGCCAGCAGCCATCGGGGCAGGGGCTCCTACGAGCAGTACTTC.

The chain links TRBV7-9 to TRBJ1-2; 7 bases map to TRBD1. Germline-derived CDR1 and CDR2 are SEHNR and FQNEAQ (reference sequence). The V segment lost 0 bases and the J segment 2 bases; nucleotides outside the gene matches: 3. This CDR3 has 15 amino acids. In DNA form, the CDR3 reads TGTGCCAGCAGCTTAGCGATGACAGGGAACTATGGCTACACCTTC. This sequence encodes CASSLAMTGNYGYTF.

This chain links TRBV6-5 with TRBJ1-2; D remains unclear. CDR1 and CDR2 (germline): MNHEY, SVGAGI. Trimming took 0 bases from V and 13 from J, leaving 15 bases between them. The CDR3 consists of 13 residues. The CDR3 coding sequence is TGTGCCAGCAGTTACTCGGTGGCGGAACGGCGCACCTTC. Amino acid sequence: CASSYSVAERRTF.

This chain connects TRBV28 to TRBJ1-2; D is ambiguous. From germline, CDR1 is MDHEN and CDR2 SYDVKM. The CDR3 runs 16 residues. V lost 5 bases to trimming and J lost 4 bases, with 20 bases between them. CDR3 bases: TGTGCCAGCAGTGCTTCCCGAGGGCCTCTCTTCTATGGCTACACCTTC. Protein: CASSASRGPLFYGYTF.

This chain joins TRBV21-1 and TRBJ1-1; the table's D call, TRBD1, was not checked against the DNA. TRBV21-1 is a known pseudogene. The CDR3 extends over 17 amino acids. The CDR3 DNA is TGTGCCAGCAGCAAGTATGTAGAGGACAGGGGTTTTACTGAAGCTTTCTTT. Its protein product is CASSKYVEDRGFTEAFF.

Turning to this clone: The sample holds other DNA sequences that translate to the same CDR3. The rearrangement links TRBV27 to TRBJ1-5, with no clear D. The V and J ends lost 0 bases and 5 bases respectively, with 8 bases between them. The CDR3 loop spans 14 amino acids. In germline, CDR1 is MNHEY, CDR2 SMNVEV (reference sequence). CDR3 region: CASSLSDSYQPQHF. CDR3 bases: TGTGCCAGCAGTTTATCGGACTCCTATCAGCCCCAGCATTTT.

CDR3 coding DNA: TGTGCCGGTAACGATTTAGGGGGACAGTGGTACGAGCAGTACTTC. Its translation: CAGNDLGGQWYEQYF. The rearrangement uses TRBV30 and TRBJ2-7; 7 positions agree with TRBD1. From germline, CDR1 is GTSNPN and CDR2 SVGIG (reference sequence). CDR3 size: 15 residues. With 8 bases clipped from V and 4 bases from J, the junction kept 17 bases outside the gene matches. The full variable domain, with the rest looked up from reference TRBV30 and TRBJ2-7, is SQTIHQWPATLVQPVGSPLSLECTVEGTSNPNLYWYRQAAGRGLQLLFYSVGIGQISSEVPQNLSASRPQDRQFILSSKKLLLSDSGFYLCAGNDLGGQWYEQYFGPGTRLTVT.